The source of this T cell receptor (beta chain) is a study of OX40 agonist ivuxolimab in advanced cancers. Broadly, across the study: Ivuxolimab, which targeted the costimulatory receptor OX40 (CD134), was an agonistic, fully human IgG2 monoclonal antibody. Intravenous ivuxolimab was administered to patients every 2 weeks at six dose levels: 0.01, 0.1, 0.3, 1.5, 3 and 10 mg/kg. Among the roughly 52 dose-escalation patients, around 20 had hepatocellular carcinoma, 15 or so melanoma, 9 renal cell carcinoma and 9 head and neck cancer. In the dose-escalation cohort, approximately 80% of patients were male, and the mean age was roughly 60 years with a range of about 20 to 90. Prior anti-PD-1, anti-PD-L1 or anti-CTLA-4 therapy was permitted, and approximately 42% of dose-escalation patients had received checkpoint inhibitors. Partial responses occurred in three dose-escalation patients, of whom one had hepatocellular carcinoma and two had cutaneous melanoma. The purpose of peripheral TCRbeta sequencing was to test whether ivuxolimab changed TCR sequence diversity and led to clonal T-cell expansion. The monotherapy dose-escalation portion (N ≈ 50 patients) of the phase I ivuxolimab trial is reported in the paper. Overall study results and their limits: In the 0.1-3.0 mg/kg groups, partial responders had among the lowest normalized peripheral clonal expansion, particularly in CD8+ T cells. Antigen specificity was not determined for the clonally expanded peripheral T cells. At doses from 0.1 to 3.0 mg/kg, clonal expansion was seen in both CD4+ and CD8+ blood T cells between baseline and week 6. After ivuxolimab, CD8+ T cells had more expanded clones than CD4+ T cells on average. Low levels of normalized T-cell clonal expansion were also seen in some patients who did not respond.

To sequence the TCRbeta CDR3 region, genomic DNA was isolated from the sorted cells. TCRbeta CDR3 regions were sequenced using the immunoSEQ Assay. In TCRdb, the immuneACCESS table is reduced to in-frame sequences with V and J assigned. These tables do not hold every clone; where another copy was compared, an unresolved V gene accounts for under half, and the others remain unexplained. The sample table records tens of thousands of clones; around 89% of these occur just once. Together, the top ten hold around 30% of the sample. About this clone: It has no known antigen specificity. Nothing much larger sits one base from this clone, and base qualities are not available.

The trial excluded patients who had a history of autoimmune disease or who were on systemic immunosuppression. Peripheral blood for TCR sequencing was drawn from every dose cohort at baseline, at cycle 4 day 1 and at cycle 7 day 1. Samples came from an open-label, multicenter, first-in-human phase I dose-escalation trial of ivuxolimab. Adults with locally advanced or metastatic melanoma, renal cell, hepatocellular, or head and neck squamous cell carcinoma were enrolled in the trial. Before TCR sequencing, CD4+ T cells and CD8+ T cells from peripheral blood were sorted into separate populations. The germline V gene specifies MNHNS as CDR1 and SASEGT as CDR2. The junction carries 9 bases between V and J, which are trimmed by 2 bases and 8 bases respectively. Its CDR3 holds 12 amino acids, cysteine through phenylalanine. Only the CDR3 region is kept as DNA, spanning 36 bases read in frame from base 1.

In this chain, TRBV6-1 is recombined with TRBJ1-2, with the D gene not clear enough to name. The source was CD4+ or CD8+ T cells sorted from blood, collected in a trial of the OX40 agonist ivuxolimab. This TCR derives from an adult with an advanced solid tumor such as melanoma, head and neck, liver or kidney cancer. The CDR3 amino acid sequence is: CASSELRAGYTF. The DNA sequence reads TGTGCCAGCAGTGAACTAAGGGCCGGCTACACCTTC.